Following are 11 T cell receptor beta chains from one sample sequenced in a study of cytomegalovirus exposure and HLA in healthy donors (dated by TCRdb to about 2017). Receptors were amplified or captured by the immunoSEQ multiplex PCR assay. For the multiplex PCR, a mixture combining 60 forward primers for TCR Vbeta segments and 13 reverse primers for TCR Jbeta segments was used. TCRdb limited this immuneACCESS table to in-frame rearrangements with V and J called. A share of clones is missing; checked studies link under half to unresolved V genes, and the rest is unexplained. The sample table shows over 85,000 clones, and just over 75% are seen once. Approximately 0.56% of the sample rests with the top ten. Material: PBMCs. All receptors come from a man younger than 45 in good health and CMV-seronegative.

CDR3 nucleotides: TGTGCCAGCAGCTTAGGTCTTAAAGAGACCCAGTACTTC. It is translated as CASSLGLKETQYF. V is TRBV7-8 and J is TRBJ2-5, with unresolved D. Germline V gives CDR1 SGHVS, CDR2 FQNEAQ. This CDR3 is built from 13 residues. Between the trimmed V and J ends, which lost 1 base and 3 bases, there was a span of 6 bases.

The chain carries TRBV7-8 and TRBJ2-3, with TRBD1 identical over 7 bases. The length of the CDR3 is 14 residues. The trim removed 4 bases at V and 2 bases at J, leaving 3 bases unmatched. Germline values: CDR1 SGHVS, CDR2 FQNEAQ. DNA for the CDR3: TGTGCCAGCAGCTATACAGGGGTCACAGATACGCAGTATTTT. Translating gives CASSYTGVTDTQYF.

This clone was counted a few times. The chain combines TRBV6-4 with TRBJ2-1; D is perhaps TRBD2 (7 bases). CDR1 and CDR2 from the germline V gene are MRHNA and SNTAGT. The CDR3 has 13 amino acids. With 2 bases removed from V and 6 bases from J, the gap between germline ends came to 8 bases. The CDR3 region has the DNA TGTGCCAGCAGTGACAGGGGGGGCAATGAGCAGTTCTTC. Protein sequence: CASSDRGGNEQFF.

The J gene is TRBJ2-1, the V gene TRBV19, with TRBD2 matching over 8 bases. Germline values: CDR1 LNHDA, CDR2 SQIVND (reference sequence). The ends lost 5 bases at V and 7 bases at J; junction bases unmatched: 16. This CDR3 spans 17 amino acids. Here the CDR3 reads CASSYQLVAGSLNEQFF. Here the CDR3 DNA reads TGTGCCAGTAGTTATCAGCTCGTAGCGGGGTCCTTAAATGAGCAGTTCTTC.

The chain links TRBV15 to TRBJ1-1; tentatively, D is TRBD1 (6 bases). CDR3 length equals 16 residues. Germline V gives CDR1 LNHNV, CDR2 YYDKDF (reference sequence). V dropped 1 base and J dropped 1 base, with 13 bases sitting between them. This CDR3 reads CATSRGGGGSNTEAFF. The CDR3 nucleotides are TGTGCCACCAGCAGAGGAGGGGGGGGGTCGAACACTGAAGCTTTCTTT.

This clone has a handful of counts. The genes are TRBV6-6 and TRBJ2-7, with D tentatively TRBD2 (5 bases). CDR1 and CDR2 (germline): MNHNY, SVGAGI (reference sequence). V was pared by 6 bases and J by 1 base, with 19 bases between. This CDR3 has 16 residues. The CDR3 DNA sequence: TGTGCCAGCAGCTCTTTGAACCCACGGGAATCCTACGAGCAGTACTTC. This encodes CASSSLNPRESYEQYF.

The genes are TRBV19 and TRBJ2-7; 8 bases line up with TRBD2. V was pared by 4 bases and J by 3 bases, with 8 bases of the junction left unmatched. CDR1 and CDR2 (germline): LNHDA, SQIVND (reference sequence). CDR3 size: 15 residues. The CDR3: CASSTGRGGLYEQYF. In DNA, the CDR3 is TGTGCCAGTAGTACAGGCCGGGGGGGGCTCTACGAGCAGTACTTC.

The rearrangement joins TRBV7-2 to TRBJ2-7; D uncertain. Germline CDR1 reads SGHTA; CDR2 reads FQGNSA. There are 13 residues in the CDR3. Trimming removed 5 bases from V and 4 bases from J, with 12 bases in between. The CDR3: CASSPLGAYEQYF. CDR3 sequence (DNA): TGTGCCAGCAGCCCCCTCGGAGCTTACGAGCAGTACTTC.

The gene calls are TRBV27 and TRBJ1-5; TRBD1 is a possible D gene (5 bases). This CDR3 has 15 residues. Deletions cut 5 bases from V and 1 base from J, with 12 bases between. Germline V CDR1 and CDR2: MNHEY, SMNVEV (reference sequence). CDR3 DNA: TGTGCCAGCAGTGTCCGGGGGGGGAGCAATCAGCCCCAGCATTTT. Protein product: CASSVRGGSNQPQHF.

The rearrangement links TRBV7-9 to TRBJ2-1; possible D gene TRBD1, 6 bases. V dropped 6 bases and J dropped 4 bases, with 13 bases sitting between them. Germline V CDR1 and CDR2: SEHNR, FQNEAQ (reference sequence). The CDR3 is 14 residues long. CDR3 in DNA: TGTGCCAGCAGAGGGGACACTTCGTACAATGAGCAGTTCTTC. This translates into CASRGDTSYNEQFF. Full variable domain (remainder filled in from reference TRBV7-9 and TRBJ2-1): DTGVSQNPRHKITKRGQNVTFRCDPISEHNRLYWYRQTLGQGPEFLTYFQNEAQLEKSRLLSDRFSAERPKGSFSTLEIQRTEQGDSAMYLCASRGDTSYNEQFFGPGTRLTVL.

CDR3 amino acids: CASSASGTSTDTQYF. For the CDR3, the DNA is TGTGCCAGCAGCGCTAGCGGTACTAGCACAGATACGCAGTATTTT. This chain links TRBV7-9 with TRBJ2-3, with 7 positions matching TRBD2. Trimming removed 5 bases from V and 0 bases from J; junction bases left unmatched: 5. CDR3 size: 15 residues. Germline V gives CDR1 SEHNR, CDR2 FQNEAQ (reference sequence).